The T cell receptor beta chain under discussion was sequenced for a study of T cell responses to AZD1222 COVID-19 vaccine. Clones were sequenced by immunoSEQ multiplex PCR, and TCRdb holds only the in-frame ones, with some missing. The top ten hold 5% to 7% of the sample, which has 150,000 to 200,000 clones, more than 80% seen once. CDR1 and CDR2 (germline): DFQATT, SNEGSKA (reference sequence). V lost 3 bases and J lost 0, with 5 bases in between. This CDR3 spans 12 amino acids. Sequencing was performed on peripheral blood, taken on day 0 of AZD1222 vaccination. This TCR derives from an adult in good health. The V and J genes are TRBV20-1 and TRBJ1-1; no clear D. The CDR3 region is CSASSMNTEAFF. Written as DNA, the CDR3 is TGCAGTGCTAGTAGTATGAACACTGAAGCTTTCTTT.